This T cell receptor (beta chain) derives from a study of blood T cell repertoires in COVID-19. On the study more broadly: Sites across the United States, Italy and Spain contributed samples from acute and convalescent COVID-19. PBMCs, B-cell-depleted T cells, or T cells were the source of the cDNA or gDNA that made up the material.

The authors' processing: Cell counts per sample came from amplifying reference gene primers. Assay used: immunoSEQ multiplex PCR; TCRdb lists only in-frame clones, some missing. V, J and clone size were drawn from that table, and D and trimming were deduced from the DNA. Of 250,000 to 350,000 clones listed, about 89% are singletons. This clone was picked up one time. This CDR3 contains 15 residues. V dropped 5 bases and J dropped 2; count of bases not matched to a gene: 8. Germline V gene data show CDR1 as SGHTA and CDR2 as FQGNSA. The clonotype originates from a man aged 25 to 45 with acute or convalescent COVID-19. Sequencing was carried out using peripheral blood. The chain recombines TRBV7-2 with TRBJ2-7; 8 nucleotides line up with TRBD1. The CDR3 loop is CASSRFGQGPYEQYF. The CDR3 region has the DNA TGTGCCAGCAGCCGCTTCGGACAGGGTCCCTACGAGCAGTACTTC.